The text below deals with one T cell receptor beta chain. Its matching antigen is unknown. The data originate from a study of CD8+ T cells in alopecia areata. Study at large: Tofacitinib was taken orally by treated patients, and the dose was 5 to 10 mg twice daily.

Treatment specified: oral pan-JAK inhibitor, 5-10 mg twice daily. Peripheral blood samples and lesional scalp punch biopsies were obtained from alopecia areata patients. Following extraction, RNA underwent reverse transcription to cDNA, which served as the sequencing template. Profiling relied on immunoSEQ multiplex PCR, and the TCRdb table lists in-frame clones only, not all of them. The sample lists roughly 190,000 clones, roughly three fifths seen once, with around 0.7% in the top ten. Findings of the study overall: Many expanded lesional clones remained in scalp and blood on tofacitinib.

The source of this sequence is a human donor with alopecia areata. This specimen consisted of CD4+ T cells sorted from blood, obtained at week 4, from a patient treated with tofacitinib.

CDR3 DNA: TGTGCCAGCAGTGAAAAGGCATTGCGTTCACCCCTCCACTTT. Translation gives CASSEKALRSPLHF. The chain links TRBV25-1 to TRBJ1-6; the D is unclear. V was clipped by 2 bases and J by 9 bases, with 11 bases between them. Germline V CDR1 and CDR2: MGHDK, SYGVNS. This CDR3 region has 14 residues.